These 29 T cell receptor beta chains originate from one sample sequenced in a study of cytomegalovirus exposure and HLA in healthy donors. Primers included in the PCR were 60 Vbeta and 13 Jbeta primers. Some clones are missing from TCRdb's copy, which holds only in-frame ones; the method was immunoSEQ multiplex PCR. The sample holds more than 200,000 clones, roughly 82% seen once. The specimen was PBMCs. The receptors come from a middle-aged man in good health and CMV-seropositive.

This chain links TRBV7-2 with TRBJ1-5; D is unclear. Trimming stripped 1 base from V and 0 bases from J, with 7 bases between. The CDR3 runs 15 residues. Germline-derived CDR1 and CDR2 are SGHTA and FQGNSA. DNA for the CDR3: TGTGCCAGCAGCTTAGGGCCTGATAGCAATCAGCCCCAGCATTTT. It codes for CASSLGPDSNQPQHF.

The rearrangement uses TRBV4-1 and TRBJ2-5; 9 positions match TRBD1. Germline CDR1 and CDR2: MGHRA and YSYEKL. The ends lost 1 base at V and 4 bases at J; junction bases unmatched: 1. The CDR3 consists of 14 residues. CDR3 amino acids: CASSQGQGVETQYF. CDR3 nucleotides: TGCGCCAGCAGCCAAGGACAGGGGGTAGAGACCCAGTACTTC.

This rearrangement joins TRBV7-6 to TRBJ2-2; 7 bases are a match to TRBD1. V gave up 5 bases and J gave up 1 base; unmatched junction bases: 4. CDR1 is SGHVS, CDR2 FNYEAQ, per germline. The CDR3 is 15 amino acids. The CDR3 nucleotides read TGTGCCAGCAGCCCTGGGACAGTGAACACCGGGGAGCTGTTTTTT. Translation gives CASSPGTVNTGELFF.

The table lists this clone with a count of one. The rearrangement joins TRBV4-1 to TRBJ2-7, with no clear D. The CDR3 loop spans 14 amino acids. The V end was cut by 0 bases, the J end by 5 bases, with 11 bases between. CDR1 and CDR2 (germline): MGHRA, YSYEKL. As DNA, the CDR3 is TGCGCCAGCAGCCAAGAAACAGCCAACCACGAGCAGTACGTC. Amino acids: CASSQETANHEQYV.

J is TRBJ2-7 and V is TRBV29-1, with 11 bases aligning to TRBD2. Looked up from germline, CDR1 is SQVTM and CDR2 is ANQGSEA. This CDR3 comprises 17 residues. The trim removed 4 bases at V and 3 bases at J, leaving 14 bases unmatched. Here the CDR3 DNA reads TGCAGCGTTGTGTTCCCTAGCGGGAGGACGGTAAACTACGAGCAGTACTTC. Amino acids: CSVVFPSGRTVNYEQYF.

This clone appeared a few times. The DNA for the CDR3 is TGTGCCAGCTCACCCCTAGCGGGAGCGTACAATGAGCAGTTCTTC. Its translation: CASSPLAGAYNEQFF. The rearrangement uses TRBV18 and TRBJ2-1; 10 positions match TRBD2. The germline V gene encodes CDR1 KGHSH and CDR2 LQKENI. Trimming at V came to 3 bases and at J to 4 bases, leaving 3 bases not matched to a gene. This CDR3 spans 15 amino acids.

The genes are TRBV4-1 and TRBJ2-1; the match to TRBD2 covers 7 bases. The CDR3 runs to 16 residues. From germline, CDR1 is MGHRA and CDR2 YSYEKL. With V trimmed by 4 bases and J by 0 bases, 6 bases remained unmatched. CDR3 coding DNA: TGCGCCAGCAGCCCCCCTAGCGGACCCTCCTACAATGAGCAGTTCTTC. It encodes CASSPPSGPSYNEQFF.

This sequence joins TRBV7-2 and TRBJ2-5; D uncertain. Germline CDR1 reads SGHTA; CDR2 reads FQGNSA. There are 15 residues in the CDR3. V was clipped by 3 bases and J by 4 bases, with 15 bases between them. This CDR3 is CASSFELIYGETQYF. CDR3 in DNA: TGTGCCAGCAGCTTCGAGCTGATTTATGGAGAGACCCAGTACTTC.

V gene TRBV7-6 combines with J gene TRBJ2-3, with unresolved D. The CDR3 extends over 11 amino acids. The germline gives CDR1 SGHVS, CDR2 FNYEAQ. V was pared by 3 bases and J by 4 bases, with 2 bases between. CDR3 coding DNA: TGTGCCAGCAGCTTCGCAGATACGCAGTATTTT. Protein product: CASSFADTQYF.

This clone has only a few counts. The V call is TRBV29-1, the J call TRBJ2-1, with TRBD2 matching 8 bases. The CDR3 is made up of 15 amino acids. Germline assignment: CDR1 SQVTM and CDR2 ANQGSEA. V was clipped by 1 base and J by 6 bases; unmatched bases: 8. The CDR3 sequence is CSVEALAGGSNEQFF. The CDR3 DNA sequence: TGCAGCGTTGAAGCCCTCGCGGGAGGAAGCAATGAGCAGTTCTTC.

The chain employs TRBV19 and TRBJ2-5, with 12 bases identical to TRBD2. The CDR3 runs 14 residues. Germline values: CDR1 LNHDA, CDR2 SQIVND (reference sequence). J was trimmed by 3 bases and V by 7 bases; bases with no gene match: 3. For the CDR3, the DNA is TGTGCCAGTAAAAGGACTAGCGGGAAAGAGACCCAGTACTTC. It translates to CASKRTSGKETQYF.

This clone came up once. Other DNA sequences in this specimen translate into the identical CDR3. The rearrangement joins TRBV6-5 to TRBJ1-2; 9 bases agree with TRBD1. The germline CDR1 and CDR2 sequences are MNHEY and SVGAGI. Losses at the gene ends were 5 bases for V and 3 bases for J; bases not matched to a gene: 7. CDR3 length: 15 residues. CDR3 DNA sequence: TGTGCCAGCAGTCCGGGAGGACAGGGGTACTATGGCTACACCTTC. Residues: CASSPGGQGYYGYTF.

As DNA, the CDR3 is TGTGCCAGTAGTATGGGCTCTTACAATGAGCAGTTCTTC. It translates to CASSMGSYNEQFF. The chain combines TRBV19 with TRBJ2-1; no definite D call. The germline V and J ends were trimmed by 3 bases and 4 bases, with 7 bases remaining between them. From germline, CDR1 is LNHDA and CDR2 SQIVND (reference sequence). The CDR3 totals 13 residues.

This clone was detected only a few times. The rearrangement joins TRBV6-1 to TRBJ1-1; unclear D gene. CDR1 is MNHNS, CDR2 SASEGT, per germline. The CDR3 contains 14 residues. V was shortened by 1 base and J by 2 bases, with 8 bases between the two germline ends. The CDR3 coding sequence is TGTGCCAGCAGTGAAGGTGGCAGAAACACTGAAGCTTTCTTT. Protein sequence: CASSEGGRNTEAFF.

CDR3 residues: CASSLEGANQPQHF. As DNA, the CDR3 is TGCGCCAGCAGCTTGGAGGGGGCCAATCAGCCCCAGCATTTT. V is TRBV5-1 and J is TRBJ1-5; 7 positions agree with TRBD1. Germline V gives CDR1 SGHRS, CDR2 YFSETQ. The V gene end was trimmed by 0 bases and the J gene end by 3 bases; junction bases not matched to a gene: 0. The CDR3 extends over 14 amino acids.

The genes are TRBV9 and TRBJ2-3; tentative D call: TRBD1 (5 bases). The CDR3 sequence is 17 residues long. Germline V CDR1 and CDR2: SGDLS, YYNGEE. V lost 4 bases and J lost 2, with 20 bases in between. CDR3: CASSHLDRGALTDTQYF. In nucleotides, the CDR3 is TGTGCCAGCAGCCATTTGGATAGGGGCGCACTCACAGATACGCAGTATTTT.

The chain is built from TRBV5-1 and TRBJ2-3; 12 positions match TRBD2. The germline gives CDR1 SGHRS, CDR2 YFSETQ. After removal of 4 bases from V and 1 base from J, the junction contained 1 base not matched to a gene. The CDR3 length is 15 residues. The CDR3 sequence: CASSRTSGGTDTQYF. The CDR3 coding sequence is TGCGCCAGCAGCCGGACTAGCGGGGGCACAGATACGCAGTATTTT.

J is TRBJ2-6 and V is TRBV9; D not certain. The V gene lost 3 bases and the J gene lost 3 bases, with 13 bases spanning the gap. The CDR3 is 16 amino acids. Germline assignment: CDR1 SGDLS and CDR2 YYNGEE. The CDR3 sequence: CASSAGHQDGANVLTF. DNA of the CDR3: TGTGCCAGCAGCGCTGGGCACCAAGATGGGGCCAACGTCCTGACTTTC.

This clone occurred once. The V and J genes are TRBV11-2 and TRBJ2-3, with 7 bases matching TRBD2. After removal of 1 base from V and 1 base from J, the junction contained 5 bases not matched to a gene. This CDR3 has 16 residues. CDR1 is SGHAT and CDR2 is FQNNGV in the germline V gene. For the CDR3, the DNA is TGTGCCAGCAGCTTAGTTGGGGGAGGGGGCACAGATACGCAGTATTTT. This translates into CASSLVGGGGTDTQYF.

V usage is TRBV11-2 and J usage is TRBJ1-3; D may be TRBD1 (5 bases). Trimming shortened V by 6 bases and J by 0 bases, and 12 bases separated the two germline ends. The CDR3 is 15 residues long. Germline V lookup: CDR1 SGHAT, CDR2 FQNNGV. This CDR3 is CASSPGQASGNTIYF. The CDR3 bases are TGTGCCAGCAGTCCCGGACAAGCCTCTGGAAACACCATATATTTT. The full variable domain, in which reference TRBV11-2 and TRBJ1-3 provide the parts outside the CDR3, is EAGVAQSPRYKIIEKRQSVAFWCNPISGHATLYWYQQILGQGPKLLIQFQNNGVVDDSQLPKDRFSAERLKGVDSTLKIQPAKLEDSAVYLCASSPGQASGNTIYFGEGSWLTVV.

The chain links TRBV14 to TRBJ2-7; D might be TRBD1 (6 bases). This CDR3 has 15 residues. V lost 1 base, J lost 1 base, and 11 bases lay in between. Germline V gene lookup returns CDR1 SGHDN and CDR2 FVKESK. The CDR3 protein is CASSQGQGWSYEQYF. CDR3 in DNA: TGTGCCAGCAGCCAAGGGCAGGGGTGGTCCTACGAGCAGTACTTC.

The rearrangement links TRBV5-4 to TRBJ2-5, with TRBD2 identical over 14 bases. Germline CDR1 reads SGHNT; CDR2 reads YYREEE (reference sequence). CDR3 length: 18 residues. After removal of 4 bases from V and 6 bases from J, the junction contained 14 bases not matched to a gene. This CDR3 reads CASSLAGTSGGGVKTQYF. For the CDR3, the DNA is TGTGCCAGCAGCCTGGCCGGGACTAGCGGGGGAGGGGTGAAGACCCAGTACTTC.

The genes are TRBV7-9 and TRBJ2-1, with 7 bases identical to TRBD2. Trimming took 3 bases from V and 1 from J; bases not matched to a gene: 6. This CDR3 spans 16 amino acids. Germline values: CDR1 SEHNR, CDR2 FQNEAQ (reference sequence). CDR3 DNA: TGTGCCAGCAGCTTTGGCGGGAGTCCATCCTACAATGAGCAGTTCTTC. Amino acid sequence: CASSFGGSPSYNEQFF.

The J gene is TRBJ2-1, the V gene TRBV9; 10 bases fit TRBD2. The CDR3 runs to 18 residues. Germline assignment: CDR1 SGDLS and CDR2 YYNGEE. Unmatched junction bases numbered 11, after V lost 1 base and J lost 4 bases. CDR3 DNA sequence: TGTGCCAGCAGCGTATTCCCGAAGCTAGCGGGGGAGTACAATGAGCAGTTCTTC. Protein product: CASSVFPKLAGEYNEQFF.

The chain recombines TRBV6-5 with TRBJ1-5; 7 nucleotides align to TRBD1. With 5 bases clipped from V and 6 bases from J, the junction kept 7 bases outside the gene matches. Germline-derived CDR1 and CDR2 are MNHEY and SVGAGI. The CDR3 extends over 14 amino acids. This CDR3 is CASSTRQGGQPQHF. CDR3 coding DNA: TGTGCCAGCAGTACACGACAGGGCGGTCAGCCCCAGCATTTT.

This clone was found once. The chain has TRBV6-1 and TRBJ2-6; D gene ambiguous. The CDR3 is 15 amino acids. V shed 3 bases and J shed 2 bases, with 8 bases lying between them. Germline V lookup: CDR1 MNHNS, CDR2 SASEGT. In DNA form, the CDR3 reads TGTGCCAGCAGTGAGAGAGTGACTGGGGCCAACGTCCTGACTTTC. Amino acids: CASSERVTGANVLTF.

The chain carries TRBV5-4 and TRBJ2-1; maybe TRBD2 (5 bases). Trimming took off 4 bases at V and 0 bases at J, with 11 bases between the two ends. CDR3 length: 15 residues. Germline V gene sequence: CDR1 SGHNT, CDR2 YYREEE (reference sequence). The DNA for the CDR3 is TGTGCCAGCAGCCCGAGGGCGAGCTCCTACAATGAGCAGTTCTTC. This translates into CASSPRASSYNEQFF.

J is TRBJ1-1 and V is TRBV5-1; tentatively, D is TRBD1 (5 bases). Trimming cost V 4 bases and J 1 base, with 11 bases left between them. CDR1 SGHRS and CDR2 YFSETQ come from the germline V gene. This CDR3 region has 14 residues. In DNA, the CDR3 is TGCGCCAGCAGCGCGGGACGGGAGAACACTGAAGCTTTCTTT. This sequence encodes CASSAGRENTEAFF.

The V and J genes are TRBV4-2 and TRBJ1-2; 8 nucleotides agree with TRBD1. The CDR3 is 15 amino acids. V was pared by 3 bases and J by 4 bases, with 7 bases of the junction left unmatched. Germline CDR1 is LGHNA and CDR2 is YNFKEQ. The CDR3 bases are TGTGCCAGCAGCCAGGACGGACAGGGATTCTATGGCTACACCTTC. It encodes CASSQDGQGFYGYTF.